This record looks at one T cell receptor (beta chain) sequence and its context. The antigen this receptor binds is unknown. No much larger clone is present one base from it, and per-base qualities are unavailable. TCRbeta CDR3 sequencing was performed on sorted unstimulated T cells and on proliferating T cells recovered from mixed lymphocyte reactions. Fresh whole blood from around 11 HLA-typed healthy donors was used to isolate PBMCs. The sample originates from a study of siplizumab effects on memory and regulatory T cells (dated by TCRdb to the late 2010s). Looking at the study overall: The effect of the anti-CD2 antibody siplizumab on alloreactive T-cell subsets was examined in allogeneic mixed lymphocyte reactions constructed from human PBMCs.

Broad study findings and their caveats: Whether proliferating Tregs from siplizumab cultures were suppressive was not functionally confirmed. In reactions with siplizumab, an average of approximately 69% of mappable alloreactive CD4+ clones were Treg-derived, compared with 26.9% in control reactions. Roughly 80-95% of proliferating CD4+ or CD8+ clones could not be assigned a naive or memory phenotype. Because sequences at frequencies below about 10^-5 were poorly captured, only a minor fraction of alloreactive clones could be mapped back to unstimulated subsets. Siplizumab significantly lowered the cumulative frequency of alloreactive sequences that could be traced to unstimulated CD4+ memory T cells. Unstimulated naive T cells appeared to be more diverse than memory T cells, and naive cells seemed to make a substantial contribution to the alloresponse.

The receptor library was made with the immunoSEQ multiplex PCR assay. Each sample had around 100,000 TCR templates assayed by the deep sequencing platform. Genomic DNA extracted from sorted T cells was the material used for TCRbeta CDR3 sequencing. Per the authors' processing: The R programming language was used for the clonal analysis of the TCRbeta CDR3 data. Unstimulated samples were compared with post-reaction CFSE-low samples to define alloreactive CD4+ and CD8+ clones. Alloreactive CD4+ clones were assigned to regulatory or non-regulatory origin by matching sequences to sorted unstimulated Treg and non-Treg repertoires. The clones in this table, taken by TCRdb from immuneACCESS, are in-frame only. Not every clone is retained; where verified, under half of the shortfall comes from an unresolved V gene, and the cause of the rest is unknown. V and J calls and clone size are those listed in that table; D and trimming were worked out from the DNA. Recorded for this sample are tens of thousands of clones; approximately 94% of them occurred a single time. Clones ranked in the top ten supply about 6.7% of the sample.

Sequencing input: CD8+ T cells sorted from blood. This sequence originates from a human donor in good health.

The CDR3 region: CAAGPNYGYTF. The nucleotide sequence is given as TGTGCGGCAGGACCGAACTATGGCTACACCTTC. The chain was built from TRBV19 and TRBJ1-2, with no confident D gene call. Counted from cysteine to phenylalanine, this CDR3 has 11 amino acids. Only the CDR3 DNA stays, 33 bases, in frame from base 1. From a lookup of the germline V gene (reference sequence), CDR1 and CDR2 are LNHDA and SQIVND.